This TCR beta chain was identified during a study of shared clonotypes between healthy human individuals. As regards this clone: Its antigen is unknown.

Tens of thousands of T cell genomes (approximately 210 ng DNA) went into each sorted-subset replicate. Using immunoSEQ multiplex PCR, the repertoire was profiled, and TCRdb retains in-frame clones only, with some absent. The sample lists around 2.5 million clones, 80% to 95% occurring once. Study-level findings and limits: Among donors, sharing of clonotypes was expected to be affected by sequencing depth. Shared across a handful of donors were around 5% of the naive CD4 clonotypes.

This CDR3 contains 14 residues. Trimming cost V 8 bases and J 3 bases; bases outside gene matches: 6. Germline values: CDR1 MDHEN, CDR2 SYDVKM. This receptor was identified in a young man in good health. Some clones in this sample may be carry-over from other donors' samples. Specimen: naive CD4+ T cells from PBMCs. As for subset: CD45RA+ positively selected. The rearrangement joins TRBV28 to TRBJ2-3; 9 bases match TRBD2. The CDR3 nucleotides are TGTGCCAGCCTCCGAGCGGGAGGTACAGATACGCAGTATTTT. This gives the protein CASLRAGGTDTQYF.